The entry that follows covers one T cell receptor (beta chain) sequence. These data come from a study of blood T cell repertoires in COVID-19. Turning to the study itself: Nucleic acid was either cDNA or gDNA, and it came from T cells, B-cell-depleted T cells, or PBMCs.

The CDR3 extends over 14 amino acids. The V end was cut by 1 base, the J end by 5 bases, with 12 bases between. Germline V gives CDR1 SEHNR, CDR2 FQNEAQ (reference sequence). Sequenced by immunoSEQ multiplex PCR; TCRdb stores in-frame clones only, minus some. The table lists approximately 72,000 clones, roughly 86% of them singletons, with around 13% in the top ten. The receptor was isolated from a woman aged 60 to 75 with acute or convalescent COVID-19. V usage is TRBV7-9 and J usage is TRBJ2-7, with D possibly being TRBD2 (7 bases). The sample was peripheral blood. CDR3 nucleotide sequence: TGTGCCAGCAGCTTAGGATGGGAGGGGGACGAGCAGTACTTC. This gives the protein CASSLGWEGDEQYF.